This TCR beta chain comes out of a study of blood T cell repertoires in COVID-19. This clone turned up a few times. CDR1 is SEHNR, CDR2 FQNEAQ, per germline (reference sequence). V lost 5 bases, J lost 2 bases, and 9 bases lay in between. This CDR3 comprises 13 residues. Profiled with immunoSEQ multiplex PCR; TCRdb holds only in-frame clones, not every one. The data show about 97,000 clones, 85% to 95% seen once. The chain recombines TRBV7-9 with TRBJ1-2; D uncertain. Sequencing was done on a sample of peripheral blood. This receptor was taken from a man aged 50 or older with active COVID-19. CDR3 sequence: CASSKDKNYGYTF. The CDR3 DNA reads TGTGCCAGCAGCAAAGACAAGAACTATGGCTACACCTTC.